The present T cell receptor (beta chain) was sequenced within a study of Ad26.COV2.S vaccination and SARS-CoV-2 variants listed by TCRdb under 2021. In terms of the full investigation: Donors in the vaccine arm were drawn from COV1001, a multicentre, randomized, double-blind, placebo-controlled phase I-IIa trial testing Ad26.COV2.S in healthy adults. Dosing of Ad26.COV2.S was intramuscular, at either 5x10^10 or 1x10^11 viral particles, delivered as one shot or as two shots spaced 56 days apart. TCRbeta repertoire sequencing was used to assess the specificity and breadth of SARS-CoV-2-reactive T cell receptors after Ad26.COV2.S vaccination. The TCR-sequenced set comprised approximately 32 samples: around 20 Ad26.COV2.S vaccine recipients, 5 placebo recipients and 8 SARS-CoV-2 convalescent individuals. Trial participants were randomized into five groups of five: low-dose or high-dose Ad26.COV2.S given once or twice, or placebo on both occasions. Throughout the experiments and outcome assessment, investigators stayed blinded to trial group allocation. The full study reports these points: Ad26.COV2.S recipients had higher spike-specific TCR breadth than placebo recipients (P = 0.0014). Vaccine and placebo recipients had similar non-spike TCR breadth, a finding consistent with the vaccine containing only spike. The study was not powered for comparison of responses between vaccine doses or regimens. It was noted by the authors that total T cell responses may have been underestimated by the TCR breadth and depth analyses. After vaccination, spike-specific CD8+ and CD4+ T cell responses were reported to show substantial breadth.

Details on this clone: It lacks a known antigen. It has no much larger one-base neighbor in the sample; base qualities were not kept.

TCRbeta CDR3 regions were sequenced with the immunoSEQ Assay. After extraction, genomic DNA underwent amplification by bias-controlled multiplex PCR, followed by high-throughput sequencing. As for the original processing: To quantify the absolute abundance of each unique TCRbeta CDR3 region, sequences were collapsed and filtered. T cell fraction was estimated by normalizing TCRbeta template counts to usable DNA, with usable DNA measured through amplification of reference genes found in all nucleated cells. Repertoire TCRs were annotated as SARS-CoV-2-specific by exact matching of V gene, CDR3 amino acid sequence and J gene to a known reactive TCR set. The reference SARS-CoV-2 TCR set came from MIRA and was filtered for enrichment in COVID-19-positive ImmuneCODE repertoires, removing public or cross-reactive TCRs. Using the MIRA antigens, annotated TCRs were further analysed by specific ORF or by position within an ORF. Breadth was defined as the number of annotated unique rearrangements divided by the total number of unique productive rearrangements, and depth was defined as the summed frequency of the annotated unique rearrangements. Group comparisons of TCR breadth used two-sided Wilcoxon rank-sum tests. The table comes from immuneACCESS by way of TCRdb, which keeps in-frame sequences with V and J called. Part of the clones is missing from these tables; in studies checked, under half for an unresolved V gene and the rest for unknown reasons. That table furnishes V, J and clone size, whereas the DNA furnished D and trimming. The sample table lists about 330,000 clones, roughly nine tenths of them with a count of one. The top ten hold 5.5% of the sample.

This sample's treatment or condition label indicates: around 19 received Ad26.COV2.S at low or high dose, single or two shots; roughly five received placebo; per-sample allocation not given. Repertoires of vaccine and placebo recipients were sequenced from samples collected on day 63 after the first injection. Cohort 1b enrolled 25 adults aged 18-55 years at a single site in Boston, USA, between 29 July and 7 August 2020. Ad26.COV2.S was a replication-incompetent adenovirus type 26 vector that expressed a prefusion-stabilized SARS-CoV-2 spike protein derived from the original Wuhan strain. V gives up 3 bases and J gives up 1 base, and the segment between their germline ends measures 10 bases. The CDR3 starts with the cysteine, ends with the phenylalanine, and has 14 residues. Only the CDR3 portion is preserved as DNA: 42 bases, with reading frame beginning at the first base. According to the germline V gene, CDR1 reads SGDLS and CDR2 reads YYNGEE.

In this chain, TRBV9 is recombined with TRBJ1-1; the D gene cannot be named for sure. This receptor was obtained from a person aged 18-65 years who received the Ad26.COV2.S COVID-19 vaccine or a placebo. This specimen consisted of peripheral blood, obtained in a trial of Ad26.COV2.S vaccine versus placebo. The CDR3 here reads CASSEWEGNTEAFF. The sequenced DNA is TGTGCCAGCAGCGAGTGGGAAGGGAACACTGAAGCTTTCTTT.